The rows below give T cell receptor beta chains drawn from one sample of a study of glioma-infiltrating T cells after dendritic cell vaccination. TCRdb's copy holds only in-frame clones and misses some; the assay was immunoSEQ multiplex PCR. The sample includes 20,000 to 30,000 clones, nearly 90% seen only once; the top ten take 2.5% to 3.5%. The sequencing used blood, collected after dendritic cell vaccination. The source of these receptors is a human donor with glioblastoma. Both conserved end residues are part of each CDR3. The D gene is left open where the match is weak. Expanded clones are given a class, and other clones once, few, many or no size at all.

j_call: TRBJ2-7; clone_size: -; d_call: -; v_call: TRBV10-3; cdr3_aa: CAISEIAGSYEQYF; cdr3_nt: TGTGCCATCAGTGAGATTGCCGGGAGCTACGAGCAGTACTTC
j_call: TRBJ1-2; clone_size: -; d_call: -; v_call: TRBV11-2; cdr3_aa: CASSFGAYGYTF; cdr3_nt: TGTGCCAGCAGCTTTGGAGCCTATGGCTACACCTTC
j_call: TRBJ1-2; clone_size: -; d_call: TRBD1; v_call: TRBV5-1; cdr3_aa: CASSLRPTTGTSYGYTF; cdr3_nt: TGCGCCAGCAGCTTGAGACCCACGACAGGGACATCCTATGGCTACACCTTC
j_call: TRBJ1-1; clone_size: -; d_call: TRBD1; v_call: TRBV29-1; cdr3_aa: CSVWTGVNTEAFF; cdr3_nt: TGCAGCGTTTGGACAGGAGTGAACACTGAAGCTTTCTTT
j_call: TRBJ1-3; clone_size: -; d_call: -; v_call: TRBV7-9; cdr3_aa: CASSSTRSGNTIYF; cdr3_nt: TGTGCCAGCAGCTCAACTCGGTCTGGAAACACCATATATTTT
j_call: TRBJ2-5; clone_size: -; d_call: -; v_call: TRBV21-1; cdr3_aa: CARPPRDSQETQYF; cdr3_nt: TGTGCCAGGCCCCCGAGGGACAGTCAAGAGACCCAGTACTTC
j_call: TRBJ2-5; clone_size: -; d_call: TRBD1; v_call: TRBV7-9; cdr3_aa: CASSPPGQGETQYF; cdr3_nt: TGTGCCAGCAGTCCTCCGGGACAGGGGGAGACCCAGTACTTC
j_call: TRBJ2-3; clone_size: -; d_call: -; v_call: TRBV5-4; cdr3_aa: CASSGGRTDTQYF; cdr3_nt: TGTGCCAGCAGCGGCGGGCGCACAGATACGCAGTATTTT
j_call: TRBJ2-7; clone_size: -; d_call: -; v_call: TRBV27; cdr3_aa: CASSPRNYEQYF; cdr3_nt: TGTGCCAGCAGTCCGAGGAACTACGAGCAGTACTTC
j_call: TRBJ2-1; clone_size: -; d_call: -; v_call: TRBV7-2; cdr3_aa: CASSPLGTVGNEQFF; cdr3_nt: TGTGCCAGCAGCCCCCTGGGGACTGTGGGGAATGAGCAGTTCTTC
j_call: TRBJ2-5; clone_size: -; d_call: TRBD2; v_call: TRBV19; cdr3_aa: CASTPGGSGGEETQYF; cdr3_nt: TGTGCCAGTACCCCCGGGGGTAGCGGGGGGGAAGAGACCCAGTACTTC
j_call: TRBJ1-6; clone_size: few; d_call: -; v_call: TRBV5-1; cdr3_aa: CASSTRDPLSAYNSPLHF; cdr3_nt: TGCGCCAGCAGCACGCGGGACCCCCTATCAGCCTATAATTCACCCCTCCACTTT